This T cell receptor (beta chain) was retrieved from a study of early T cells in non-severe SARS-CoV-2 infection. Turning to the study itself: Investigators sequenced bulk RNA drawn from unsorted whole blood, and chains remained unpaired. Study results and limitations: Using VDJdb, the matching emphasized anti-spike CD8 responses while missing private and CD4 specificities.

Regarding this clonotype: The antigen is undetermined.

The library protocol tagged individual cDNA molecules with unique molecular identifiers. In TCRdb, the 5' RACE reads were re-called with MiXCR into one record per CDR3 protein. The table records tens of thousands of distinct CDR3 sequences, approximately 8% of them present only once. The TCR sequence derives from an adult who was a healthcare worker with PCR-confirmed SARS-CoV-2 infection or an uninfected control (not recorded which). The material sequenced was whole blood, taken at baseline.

CDR3 coding DNA: TGTGCCAGCAGCCGTACAGGGGGCTACACCGGGGAGCTGTTTTTT. It codes for CASSRTGGYTGELFF. This chain joins TRBV12-3 or TRBV12-4 and TRBJ2-2; the match to TRBD1 covers 9 bases. The CDR3 covers 15 residues. Trimming cost V 6 bases and J 3 bases; bases outside gene matches: 5.